This T cell receptor beta chain is drawn from a study of blood T cell repertoires in COVID-19. Looking at the study overall: Sources were T cells, B-cell-depleted T cells, or PBMCs; the material itself was cDNA or gDNA.

The table came from immunoSEQ multiplex PCR; TCRdb's copy has only in-frame clones and leaves some out. In the table there are about 270,000 clones, 75% to 90% of which are singletons. J was trimmed by 2 bases and V by 3 bases; bases with no gene match: 4. Germline CDR1 LNHDA, CDR2 SQIVND (reference sequence). The CDR3 has 15 residues. The chain combines TRBV19 with TRBJ2-7, with TRBD2 matching over 10 bases. The TCR comes from a human donor in a cohort sampled during active COVID-19. The sample comprised peripheral blood. The CDR3 region has the DNA TGTGCCAGTAGTATCCGGACTAGCGGAACCTACGAGCAGTACTTC. The encoded protein is CASSIRTSGTYEQYF.